This record concerns one T cell receptor beta chain sequence. As yet, its antigen is unknown. This specimen comes from a study of CD4+ T cells in melanoma. CDR1 SGHNT and CDR2 YENEEA come from the germline V gene. This CDR3 spans 13 amino acids. With 3 bases removed from V and 0 bases from J, the gap between germline ends came to 5 bases. Study-wide points: In melanoma, neoantigen-specific CD4+ T cells reportedly differed in differentiation state.

Assay used: immunoSEQ multiplex PCR; TCRdb lists only in-frame clones, some missing. This sample carries some 13,000 clones, about 64% of them seen once, and the ten largest clones take 15% to 20%. Sequenced sample: cells from a culture (not recorded whether cultured in vitro). The TCR originated in a human donor with melanoma. V gene TRBV11-3 combines with J gene TRBJ1-2; no clear D. The CDR3 loop is CASSFLANYGYTF. The CDR3 DNA reads as TGTGCCAGCAGCTTTTTGGCTAACTATGGCTACACCTTC.